The 32 T cell receptor beta chains below were found in one sample sequenced in a study of monozygotic twins with inflammatory bowel disease. TCRdb re-called the 5' RACE reads, yielding one record per CDR3 amino acid sequence without DNA. The sample includes fewer than 350,000 distinct CDR3 sequences. Material: blood. These receptor sequences come from a human donor with ulcerative colitis or Crohn's disease, or a healthy co-twin of an affected twin (not recorded which).

V is TRBV6-5 and J is TRBJ2-2; TCRdb proposes TRBD1, but this gene call is untestable without DNA. This CDR3 spans 15 amino acids. Germline CDR1 MNHEY, CDR2 SVGAGI. CDR3 sequence: CASSYPPSGGGELFF.

The rearrangement joins TRBV7-8 to TRBJ2-2; TCRdb names TRBD2, which stays unverified in the absence of DNA. The CDR3 extends over 16 amino acids. Per the germline V gene, CDR1 is SGHVS and CDR2 is FQNEAQ. CDR3: CASSLGLAGGPGELFF.

The chain has TRBV3-1 and TRBJ2-1; TCRdb lists TRBD1, though no DNA is available to test this call. Germline CDR1 and CDR2: LGHDT and YNNKEL (reference sequence). The CDR3 covers 14 residues. The CDR3 loop is CASSQDVGGENQFF.

The V and J genes are TRBV20-1 and TRBJ2-7; with no DNA, the TCRdb D assignment of TRBD1 cannot be verified. CDR3 length: 14 amino acids. Per germline, CDR1 DFQATT and CDR2 SNEGSKA (reference sequence). CDR3 amino acids: CSARMLGQNYEQYF.

The V and J genes are TRBV9 and TRBJ1-5; TCRdb's assignment of TRBD1 cannot be checked, as there is no DNA. The CDR3 spans 16 residues. CDR1 is SGDLS, CDR2 YYNGEE, per germline. The CDR3 loop is CASSPGVGAFNQPQHF. Combining the CDR3 with reference TRBV9 and TRBJ1-5 gives the whole variable domain DSGVTQTPKHLITATGQRVTLRCSPRSGDLSVYWYQQSLDQGLQFLIQYYNGEERAKGNILERFSAQQFPDLHSELNLSSLELGDSALYFCASSPGVGAFNQPQHFGDGTRLSIL.

The V gene is TRBV5-1, the J gene TRBJ1-2; TCRdb names TRBD1, which stays unverified in the absence of DNA. The CDR3 length is 14 residues. Germline V gives CDR1 SGHRS, CDR2 YFSETQ. The CDR3 protein is CASSGQGASYGYTF.

The chain links TRBV7-2 to TRBJ1-6; TCRdb gives TRBD1 as the D gene, but with no DNA this cannot be confirmed. Looked up from germline, CDR1 is SGHTA and CDR2 is FQGNSA. This CDR3 has 15 residues. The CDR3: CASSLEGQSNSPLHF.

The J gene is TRBJ2-1, the V gene TRBV19; no DNA is available, so the TRBD1 call from TCRdb remains unchecked. The CDR3 loop spans 13 amino acids. CDR1 is LNHDA, CDR2 SQIVND, per germline (reference sequence). The CDR3 is CASSPSGTLNGFF.

The chain recombines TRBV21-1 with TRBJ2-5; no DNA is available, so the TRBD1 call from TCRdb remains unchecked. TRBV21-1 is a listed pseudogene. The CDR3 is made up of 17 amino acids. CDR3 sequence reads: CASSPSGDRVFQETQYF.

V is TRBV5-6 and J is TRBJ2-3; the D call from TCRdb, TRBD1, cannot be confirmed without DNA. The CDR3 is made up of 14 amino acids. The germline gives CDR1 SGHDT, CDR2 YYEEEE. CDR3 amino acids: CASSLRQGGDTQYF.

This chain joins TRBV6-1 and TRBJ1-6; TCRdb picks TRBD1, but there is no DNA to check that call. CDR3 length equals 14 residues. Germline CDR1 is MNHNS and CDR2 is SASEGT. CDR3 sequence reads: CASSGQGAGSPLHF.

This chain connects TRBV5-1 to TRBJ2-2; TCRdb gives TRBD1 as the D gene, but with no DNA this cannot be confirmed. This CDR3 comprises 15 residues. Germline V gene lookup returns CDR1 SGHRS and CDR2 YFSETQ. The chain's CDR3 is CATKGGTLNTGELFF.

The gene calls are TRBV4-1 and TRBJ2-6; TCRdb outputs TRBD2, but without DNA this stays unchecked. The germline gives CDR1 MGHRA, CDR2 YSYEKL. The CDR3 contains 19 residues. The CDR3 is CASSQDREGSHSGANVLTF.

This chain connects TRBV18 to TRBJ1-1. The CDR3 extends over 13 amino acids. Germline V CDR1 and CDR2: KGHSH, LQKENI. CDR3 amino acids: CASSSTPNTEAFF.

The genes are TRBV28 and TRBJ2-4; the D call of TRBD2 rests on TCRdb alone, since no DNA is present to check it. The germline V gene has CDR1 MDHEN and CDR2 SYDVKM. The CDR3 extends over 14 amino acids. CDR3 loop: CASSSTGPGNIQYF.

V and J are TRBV4-3 and TRBJ2-3; TCRdb's D gene call, TRBD1, goes unchecked for lack of DNA. The CDR3 extends over 13 amino acids. Germline assignment: CDR1 LGHNA and CDR2 YSLEER. This chain's CDR3 is CAISEFPGYTRYF.

The chain employs TRBV27 and TRBJ2-3. Germline V lookup: CDR1 MNHEY, CDR2 SMNVEV (reference sequence). CDR3 length: 13 amino acids. CDR3 residues: CASSEKGRDTQYF.

This chain uses TRBV30 with TRBJ2-7. Germline CDR1 is GTSNPN and CDR2 is SVGIG (reference sequence). CDR3 length: 13 amino acids. CDR3 loop: CAWSLLVGYEQYF.

The chain recombines TRBV4-2 with TRBJ2-7. This CDR3 spans 14 amino acids. The V gene's germline CDR1 is LGHNA and CDR2 YNFKEQ. The CDR3 region is CASSQDRKSYEQYF.

The CDR3 sequence: CASSLPGVHEKLFF. The chain employs TRBV7-9 and TRBJ1-4; TCRdb reports TRBD1, a call that lacks DNA to check it against. Per the germline V gene, CDR1 is SEHNR and CDR2 is FQNEAQ (reference sequence). This CDR3 is built from 14 residues.

The rearrangement uses TRBV12-3 or TRBV12-4 and TRBJ2-2; TCRdb proposes TRBD2, but this gene call is untestable without DNA. This CDR3 region has 17 residues. Here the CDR3 reads CASSAIYSGRFTGELFF.

The chain combines TRBV7-2 with TRBJ2-2; TCRdb picks TRBD2, but there is no DNA to check that call. The V gene's germline CDR1 is SGHTA and CDR2 FQGNSA. CDR3 length: 17 amino acids. The chain's CDR3 is CASSTRTSGLNTGELFF.

The CDR3: CASSSSGEVGEQFF. The genes are TRBV7-9 and TRBJ2-1; TCRdb lists TRBD2, though no DNA is available to test this call. Germline assignment: CDR1 SEHNR and CDR2 FQNEAQ (reference sequence). CDR3 length: 14 residues.

The gene calls are TRBV30 and TRBJ1-1; checking the TCRdb D call of TRBD1 is not possible without DNA. The CDR3 runs to 13 residues. Germline V gene data show CDR1 as GTSNPN and CDR2 as SVGIG (reference sequence). The CDR3 is CAWVALVNTEAFF.

This CDR3 is CASSGQERNQPQHF. V gene TRBV6-2 or TRBV6-3 combines with J gene TRBJ1-5; lacking DNA, the TRBD1 call made by TCRdb goes unchecked. Germline V gene sequence: CDR1 MNHEY, CDR2 SVGEGT. The CDR3 spans 14 residues.

The genes are TRBV12-3 or TRBV12-4 and TRBJ2-1. The CDR3 consists of 11 residues. CDR3: CASSSTNEQFF.

This chain links TRBV7-9 with TRBJ1-4. CDR1 is SEHNR, CDR2 FQNEAQ, per germline (reference sequence). The CDR3 contains 15 residues. The CDR3 protein is CASSLAAETNEKLFF.

This chain joins TRBV12-3 or TRBV12-4 and TRBJ1-1; lacking DNA, the TRBD1 call made by TCRdb goes unchecked. The CDR3 loop spans 13 amino acids. CDR3 region: CASSDRGGTEAFF.

The rearrangement joins TRBV10-3 to TRBJ2-7. The CDR3 sequence is 14 residues long. In germline, CDR1 is ENHRY, CDR2 SYGVKD. CDR3 sequence: CAISDGESAYEQYF.

The rearrangement links TRBV9 to TRBJ2-3; no DNA is available, so the TRBD2 call from TCRdb remains unchecked. The CDR3 has 15 amino acids. Looked up from germline, CDR1 is SGDLS and CDR2 is YYNGEE. The CDR3 spells CASSVGAGDTDTQYF. Together with reference TRBV9 and TRBJ2-3, the CDR3 gives the full variable domain: DSGVTQTPKHLITATGQRVTLRCSPRSGDLSVYWYQQSLDQGLQFLIQYYNGEERAKGNILERFSAQQFPDLHSELNLSSLELGDSALYFCASSVGAGDTDTQYFGPGTRLTVL.

The chain carries TRBV4-2 and TRBJ2-1. This CDR3 spans 13 amino acids. Germline CDR1 is LGHNA and CDR2 is YNFKEQ. The CDR3 protein is CASSLARNNEQSF.

This rearrangement joins TRBV28 to TRBJ1-2; TCRdb calls TRBD1, which cannot be checked without DNA. The CDR3 runs 14 residues. Germline V gene data show CDR1 as MDHEN and CDR2 as SYDVKM. The CDR3 is CASRRQGASYGYTF.